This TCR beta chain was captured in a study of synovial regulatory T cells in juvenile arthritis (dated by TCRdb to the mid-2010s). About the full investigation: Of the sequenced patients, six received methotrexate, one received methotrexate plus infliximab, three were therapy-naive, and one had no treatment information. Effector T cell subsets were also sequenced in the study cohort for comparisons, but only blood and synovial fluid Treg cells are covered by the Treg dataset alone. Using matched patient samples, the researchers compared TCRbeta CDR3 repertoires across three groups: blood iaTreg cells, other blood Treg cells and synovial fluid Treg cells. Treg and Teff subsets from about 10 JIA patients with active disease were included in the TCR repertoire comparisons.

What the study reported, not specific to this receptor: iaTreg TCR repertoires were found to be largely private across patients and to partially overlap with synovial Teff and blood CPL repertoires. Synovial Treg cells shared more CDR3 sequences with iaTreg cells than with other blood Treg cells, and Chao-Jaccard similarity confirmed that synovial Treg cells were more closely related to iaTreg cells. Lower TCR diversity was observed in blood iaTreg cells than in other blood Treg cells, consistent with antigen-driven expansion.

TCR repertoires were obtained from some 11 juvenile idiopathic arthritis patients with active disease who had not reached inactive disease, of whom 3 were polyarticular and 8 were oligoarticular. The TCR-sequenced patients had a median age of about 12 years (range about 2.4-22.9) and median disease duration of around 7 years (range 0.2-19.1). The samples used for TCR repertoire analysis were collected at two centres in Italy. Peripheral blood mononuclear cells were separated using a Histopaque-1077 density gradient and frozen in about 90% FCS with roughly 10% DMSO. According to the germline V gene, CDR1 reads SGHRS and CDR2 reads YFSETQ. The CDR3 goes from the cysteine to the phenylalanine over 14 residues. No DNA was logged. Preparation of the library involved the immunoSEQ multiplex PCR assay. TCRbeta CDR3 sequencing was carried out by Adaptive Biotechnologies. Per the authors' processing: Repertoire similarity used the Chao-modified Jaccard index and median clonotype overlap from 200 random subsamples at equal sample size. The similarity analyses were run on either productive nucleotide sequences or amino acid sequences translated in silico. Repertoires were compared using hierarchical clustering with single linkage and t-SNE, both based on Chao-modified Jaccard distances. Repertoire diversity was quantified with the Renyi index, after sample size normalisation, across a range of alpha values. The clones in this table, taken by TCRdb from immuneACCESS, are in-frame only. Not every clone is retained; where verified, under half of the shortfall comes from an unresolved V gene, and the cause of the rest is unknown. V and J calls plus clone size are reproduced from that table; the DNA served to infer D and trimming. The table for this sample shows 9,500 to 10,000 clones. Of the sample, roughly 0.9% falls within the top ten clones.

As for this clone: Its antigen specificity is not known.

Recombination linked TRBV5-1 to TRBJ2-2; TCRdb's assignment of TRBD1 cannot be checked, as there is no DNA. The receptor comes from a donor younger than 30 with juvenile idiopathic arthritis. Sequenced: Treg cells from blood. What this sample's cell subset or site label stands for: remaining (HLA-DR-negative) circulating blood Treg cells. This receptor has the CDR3 CASSLTRAPGELFF.